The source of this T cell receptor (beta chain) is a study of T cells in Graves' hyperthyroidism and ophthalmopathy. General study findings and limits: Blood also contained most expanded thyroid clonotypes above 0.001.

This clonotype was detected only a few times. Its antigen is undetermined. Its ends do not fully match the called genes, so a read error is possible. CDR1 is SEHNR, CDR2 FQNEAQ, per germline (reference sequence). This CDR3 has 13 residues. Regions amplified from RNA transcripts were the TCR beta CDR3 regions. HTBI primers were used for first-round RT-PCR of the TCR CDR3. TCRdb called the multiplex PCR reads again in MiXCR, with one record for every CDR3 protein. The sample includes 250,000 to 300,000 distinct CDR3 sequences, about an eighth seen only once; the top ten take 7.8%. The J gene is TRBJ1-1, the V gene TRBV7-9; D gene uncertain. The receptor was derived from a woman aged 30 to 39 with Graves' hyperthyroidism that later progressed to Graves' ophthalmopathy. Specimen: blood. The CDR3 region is CACSSRQNTEAFF. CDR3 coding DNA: TGTGCCTGCAGCTCACGGCAGAACACTGAAGCTTTCTTT.